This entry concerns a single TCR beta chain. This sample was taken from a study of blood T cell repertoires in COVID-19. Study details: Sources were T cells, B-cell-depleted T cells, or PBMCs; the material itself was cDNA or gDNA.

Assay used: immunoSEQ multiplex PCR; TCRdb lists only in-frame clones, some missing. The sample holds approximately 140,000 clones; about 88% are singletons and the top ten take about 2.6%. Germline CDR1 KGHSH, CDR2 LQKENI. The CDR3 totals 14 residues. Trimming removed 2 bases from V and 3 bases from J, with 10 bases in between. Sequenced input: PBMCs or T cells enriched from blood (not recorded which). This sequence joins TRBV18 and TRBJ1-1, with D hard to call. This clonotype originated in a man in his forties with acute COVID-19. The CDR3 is CASSPIGADTEAFF. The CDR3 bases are TGTGCCAGCTCACCAATTGGAGCGGACACTGAAGCTTTCTTT. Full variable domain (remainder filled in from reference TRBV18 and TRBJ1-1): NAGVMQNPRHLVRRRGQEARLRCSPMKGHSHVYWYRQLPEEGLKFMVYLQKENIIDESGMPKERFSAEFPKEGPSILRIQQVVRGDSAAYFCASSPIGADTEAFFGQGTRLTVV.